This T cell receptor (beta chain) emerged from a study of T cells in Graves' hyperthyroidism and ophthalmopathy. Whole-study results and caveats: Also found in blood were most expanded thyroid clonotypes above 0.001.

Ten or more counts support this clonotype. Its antigen is unknown. The PBMCs were taken from approximately 9 ml of fresh peripheral blood. The investigators amplified TCR beta CDR3 regions from RNA transcripts. In the first-round RT-PCR of the TCR CDR3, the HTBI primer set was used. TCRdb re-analysed the multiplex PCR reads in MiXCR, keeping a single row per CDR3 protein. The table has about 360,000 distinct CDR3 sequences, approximately 13% seen once; the top ten hold 9.2%. The germline gives CDR1 SGHRS, CDR2 YFSETQ. Unmatched junction bases numbered 15, after V lost 4 bases and J lost 0 bases. CDR3 size: 19 residues.

Sequenced input: blood. The clonotype comes from a woman younger than 30 with Graves' hyperthyroidism. This chain links TRBV5-1 with TRBJ2-3; 9 positions match TRBD2. The CDR3 DNA reads as TGCGCCAGCAGCCCCAGCGGGAGGCCCGGAACTTCTAGCACAGATACGCAGTATTTT. Its protein product is CASSPSGRPGTSSTDTQYF.